This T cell receptor (beta chain) emerged from a study of shared clonotypes between healthy human individuals. Broader study findings: A generally larger estimated richness was seen in naive subsets than in memory subsets.

CD45RO negativity and positive selection for CCR7 defined naive CD8 cells, a population that excluded terminally differentiated effector memory CD45RA+ cells. With 7 bases removed from V and 3 bases from J, the gap between germline ends came to 7 bases. CDR1 is WSHSY and CDR2 is SAAADI in the germline V gene. The CDR3 covers 11 residues. Profiled with immunoSEQ multiplex PCR; TCRdb holds only in-frame clones, not every one. Of 2 million or so clones in the sample, about 95% were seen once. Remarks on this clone: The target antigen is unknown.

The specimen sequenced was naive CD8+ T cells sorted from blood. This rearrangement joins TRBV10-2 to TRBJ2-7; D unclear. This TCR was sampled from a young man in good health. The CDR3 loop reads CASTAGYEQYF. The CDR3 coding sequence is TGCGCCAGCACGGCAGGCTACGAGCAGTACTTC.